This record concerns one T cell receptor beta chain sequence. The CDR3 spans 14 residues. Unmatched junction bases numbered 3, after V lost 6 bases and J lost 4 bases. The germline gives CDR1 SGHRS, CDR2 YFSETQ. This specimen comes from a study of CD8 T cells in Susac syndrome. Study summary: Clinical remission applied to roughly 8 sequenced Susac syndrome patients, and five or six had active disease. Patients with Susac syndrome were therapy-naive, on corticosteroids, or on intravenous immunoglobulin alone at blood draw.

cDNA came from around 0.5 to 1 ug RNA primed by random hexamers. The TCR beta CDR3 was amplified by immunoSEQ multiplex PCR across 54 Vbeta, 13 Jbeta. TCRdb re-derived calls from the immunoSEQ multiplex PCR reads in MiXCR, one entry per CDR3 protein. Among some 180,000 distinct CDR3 sequences listed, over 75% were seen once. The origin of this receptor is a human donor with Susac syndrome. The sample consisted of CD4+ T cells from PBMCs. V and J are TRBV5-1 and TRBJ2-1; 11 bases are shared with TRBD2. CDR3 sequence reads: CASNLAGGYNEQFF. Here the CDR3 DNA reads TGCGCCAGCAACCTAGCGGGAGGATACAATGAGCAGTTCTTC.